A selection of T cell receptor beta chains follows, all from one sample in a study of blood T cells in healthy people across ages. MiXCR was run by TCRdb on the 5' RACE reads, yielding one entry per CDR3 protein. Of more than 900,000 distinct CDR3 sequences in the sample, almost 30% were seen once. Another study also made use of these data, one on T cells of mothers and their children.

The sample taken for sequencing was blood. The receptors originated from a woman aged 40 to 50 in good health. Each CDR3 is given with its conserved first and last residue. A D gene is named only where the DNA matches it firmly. Expanded clones are given a class, and other clones once, few, many or no size at all.

D gene: .
J gene: TRBJ2-7
V gene: TRBV2
CDR3 length: 11
clone size: .
CDR3 DNA: TGTGCCAGCAGTGGGAGTCGAGAGCAGTACTTC
CDR3 protein: CASSGSREQYF

D gene: .
J gene: TRBJ1-5
V gene: TRBV4-3
CDR3 length: 16
clone size: few
CDR3 DNA: TGCGCCAGCAGCCAAGATTACGGCGGAGACAATCAGCCCCAGCATTTT
CDR3 protein: CASSQDYGGDNQPQHF

D gene: .
J gene: TRBJ1-1
V gene: TRBV5-1
CDR3 length: 13
clone size: .
CDR3 DNA: TGCGCCAGCAGCACCAGTGGGAACACTGAAGCTTTCTTT
CDR3 protein: CASSTSGNTEAFF

D gene: .
J gene: TRBJ2-7
V gene: TRBV19
CDR3 length: 16
clone size: .
CDR3 DNA: TGTGCCAGTAGTATAGCTCTAGCTCTCCCCTACAATGAGCAGTACTTC
CDR3 protein: CASSIALALPYNEQYF

D gene: .
J gene: TRBJ1-6
V gene: TRBV19
CDR3 length: 14
clone size: .
CDR3 DNA: TGTGCCAGCCTACCGAGCTCCTATAATTCACCCCTCCACTTT
CDR3 protein: CASLPSSYNSPLHF

D gene: .
J gene: TRBJ2-5
V gene: TRBV5-6
CDR3 length: 16
clone size: many
CDR3 DNA: TGTGCCAGCAGCTTGTTGGTACTAGCTTATGGAGAGACCCAGTACTTC
CDR3 protein: CASSLLVLAYGETQYF

D gene: TRBD1
J gene: TRBJ1-5
V gene: TRBV6-6
CDR3 length: 15
clone size: .
CDR3 DNA: TGTGCCAGCAGTTACGGGACAGGGGAGACTTGGCCCCAGCATTTT
CDR3 protein: CASSYGTGETWPQHF

D gene: TRBD2
J gene: TRBJ2-1
V gene: TRBV6-5
CDR3 length: 14
clone size: .
CDR3 DNA: TGTGCCAGCAGTTACTCGGGCGGGGGGCCTGAGCAGTTCTTC
CDR3 protein: CASSYSGGGPEQFF

D gene: TRBD2
J gene: TRBJ2-1
V gene: TRBV7-9
CDR3 length: 15
clone size: few
CDR3 DNA: TGTGCCAGCCGAACGACTAGCGGGGGGCACAATGAGCAGTTCTTC
CDR3 protein: CASRTTSGGHNEQFF

D gene: .
J gene: TRBJ1-5
V gene: TRBV20-1
CDR3 length: 14
clone size: .
CDR3 DNA: TGCAGTGCTAGAGGCCAGGTTGCCGATCAGCCCCAGCATTTT
CDR3 protein: CSARGQVADQPQHF

D gene: .
J gene: TRBJ1-2
V gene: TRBV3-1
CDR3 length: 15
clone size: .
CDR3 DNA: TGTGCCAGCAGCCATAAGACAGGAGAAGGCTATGGCTACACCTTC
CDR3 protein: CASSHKTGEGYGYTF

D gene: .
J gene: TRBJ2-1
V gene: TRBV7-2
CDR3 length: 12
clone size: many
CDR3 DNA: TGTGCCAGCAGCCTAAGTAGAAATGAGCAGTTCTTC
CDR3 protein: CASSLSRNEQFF

D gene: TRBD1
J gene: TRBJ1-2
V gene: TRBV27
CDR3 length: 12
clone size: many
CDR3 DNA: TGTGCCAGCAGTTTCCCGGGACAGGGCTACACCTTC
CDR3 protein: CASSFPGQGYTF

D gene: TRBD1
J gene: TRBJ2-7
V gene: TRBV29-1
CDR3 length: 15
clone size: .
CDR3 DNA: TGCAGTGTTGACAAGACAGGGAAGCCCTACAATGAGCAGTACTTC
CDR3 protein: CSVDKTGKPYNEQYF

D gene: TRBD2
J gene: TRBJ2-3
V gene: TRBV20-1
CDR3 length: 17
clone size: .
CDR3 DNA: TGCAGTGCCCTGGGGGAGCTAGCGGGAGGGAGCACAGATACGCAGTATTTT
CDR3 protein: CSALGELAGGSTDTQYF

D gene: TRBD1
J gene: TRBJ2-5
V gene: TRBV7-6
CDR3 length: 16
clone size: .
CDR3 DNA: TGTGCCAGCAGCTCGACACCGGGACAGGGTATCGATGAGCAGTACTTC
CDR3 protein: CASSSTPGQGIDEQYF

D gene: TRBD2
J gene: TRBJ2-2
V gene: TRBV20-1
CDR3 length: 18
clone size: .
CDR3 DNA: TGCAGTGCTAGAGATCGCGCGGGACTAGCGGATCGGGCCGGGGAGCGGTTTTTT
CDR3 protein: CSARDRAGLADRAGERFF

D gene: .
J gene: TRBJ1-2
V gene: TRBV30
CDR3 length: 13
clone size: .
CDR3 DNA: TGTGCCTGGAGTAAAGATGAAAACTATGGCTACACCTTC
CDR3 protein: CAWSKDENYGYTF

D gene: .
J gene: TRBJ1-2
V gene: TRBV5-1
CDR3 length: 14
clone size: once
CDR3 DNA: TGCGCCAGCAGCTTGGAAGCGGATAACTATGGCTACATCTTC
CDR3 protein: CASSLEADNYGYIF

D gene: .
J gene: TRBJ1-2
V gene: TRBV3-1
CDR3 length: 12
clone size: few
CDR3 DNA: TGTGCCAGCAGCCAAGATCAGGGGTCGCCCACCTTC
CDR3 protein: CASSQDQGSPTF

D gene: TRBD2
J gene: TRBJ2-1
V gene: TRBV4-3
CDR3 length: 15
clone size: many
CDR3 DNA: TGCGCCAGCAGCCAAATGGGGACTAGCGTCGATGAGCAGTTCTTC
CDR3 protein: CASSQMGTSVDEQFF

D gene: TRBD2
J gene: TRBJ2-5
V gene: TRBV7-2
CDR3 length: 15
clone size: .
CDR3 DNA: TGTGCCAGCAGCCCATTTTCGGGGAGGGTTGAGACCCAGTACTTC
CDR3 protein: CASSPFSGRVETQYF

D gene: .
J gene: TRBJ2-1
V gene: TRBV24-1
CDR3 length: 11
clone size: .
CDR3 DNA: TGTGCCACCAGTGACTCTTATGAGCAGTTCTTC
CDR3 protein: CATSDSYEQFF

D gene: .
J gene: TRBJ2-6
V gene: TRBV28
CDR3 length: 16
clone size: many
CDR3 DNA: TGTGCCAGCAGTTTAACGGTCGCCTCTGGGGCCAACGTCCTGACTTTC
CDR3 protein: CASSLTVASGANVLTF

D gene: .
J gene: TRBJ2-7
V gene: TRBV18
CDR3 length: 14
clone size: few
CDR3 DNA: TGTACCAGCTCACCACGGACGGCCATTGGCGGGCAGTACTTC
CDR3 protein: CTSSPRTAIGGQYF

D gene: TRBD1
J gene: TRBJ1-5
V gene: TRBV7-8
CDR3 length: 16
clone size: many
CDR3 DNA: TGTGCCAGCAGCCAAATGACCAGGGGGCCGTATCAGCCCCAGCATTTT
CDR3 protein: CASSQMTRGPYQPQHF

D gene: .
J gene: TRBJ2-4
V gene: TRBV28
CDR3 length: 14
clone size: .
CDR3 DNA: TGTGCCAGCAGGAACGGGGGAGTCAAAAACATTCAGTACTTC
CDR3 protein: CASRNGGVKNIQYF

D gene: TRBD2
J gene: TRBJ2-7
V gene: TRBV20-1
CDR3 length: 14
clone size: .
CDR3 DNA: TGCAGTGCTAGTAGTCTAGCGGGGTACAATGAGCAGTACTTC
CDR3 protein: CSASSLAGYNEQYF

D gene: .
J gene: TRBJ1-4
V gene: TRBV18
CDR3 length: 12
clone size: .
CDR3 DNA: TGTGCCAGCTCATCCGATGGGGAAAAACTGTTTTTT
CDR3 protein: CASSSDGEKLFF

D gene: .
J gene: TRBJ2-7
V gene: TRBV20-1
CDR3 length: 14
clone size: many
CDR3 DNA: TGCAGTGCTAGTTGGGTTCTTACCTCCTACGAGCAGTACTTC
CDR3 protein: CSASWVLTSYEQYF

D gene: .
J gene: TRBJ1-3
V gene: TRBV29-1
CDR3 length: 14
clone size: few
CDR3 DNA: TGCAGCGTTGCCTGGGACTTCTCTGGAAACACCATATATTTT
CDR3 protein: CSVAWDFSGNTIYF

D gene: .
J gene: TRBJ1-5
V gene: TRBV9
CDR3 length: 17
clone size: .
CDR3 DNA: TGTGCCAGCAGCTCGCTAGGGGGGAAATATAGCAATCAGCCCCAGCATTTT
CDR3 protein: CASSSLGGKYSNQPQHF

D gene: .
J gene: TRBJ2-7
V gene: TRBV5-1
CDR3 length: 14
clone size: .
CDR3 DNA: TGCGCCAGCAGCTTGGAGGCACCCCCAGGCGAGCAGTACTTC
CDR3 protein: CASSLEAPPGEQYF

D gene: .
J gene: TRBJ1-1
V gene: TRBV5-1
CDR3 length: 14
clone size: .
CDR3 DNA: TGCGTCAGCAGCTTACAGGGTTCCGGGACTGAAGCTTTCTTT
CDR3 protein: CVSSLQGSGTEAFF

D gene: .
J gene: TRBJ1-5
V gene: TRBV7-2
CDR3 length: 16
clone size: .
CDR3 DNA: TGTGCCAGCAGCTCAGGTGGGACCTATAGCAATCAGCCCCAGCATTTT
CDR3 protein: CASSSGGTYSNQPQHF

D gene: .
J gene: TRBJ2-7
V gene: TRBV11-1
CDR3 length: 13
clone size: many
CDR3 DNA: TGTGCCAGCAGCTTAGCCAGGGGCGACGAGCAGTACTTC
CDR3 protein: CASSLARGDEQYF

D gene: .
J gene: TRBJ2-1
V gene: TRBV9
CDR3 length: 17
clone size: many
CDR3 DNA: TGTGCCAGCAGCGCCTACAACCGGGTCGAAAGAGGCAATGAGCAGTTCTTC
CDR3 protein: CASSAYNRVERGNEQFF

D gene: .
J gene: TRBJ2-1
V gene: TRBV11-2
CDR3 length: 16
clone size: few
CDR3 DNA: TGTGCCAGCAGCCCGGGGCGGACAGCTAGGTACAATGAGCAGTTCTTC
CDR3 protein: CASSPGRTARYNEQFF

D gene: .
J gene: TRBJ2-7
V gene: TRBV7-2
CDR3 length: 12
clone size: few
CDR3 DNA: TGTGCCAGCAGTCCACACCCCTACGAGCAGTACTTC
CDR3 protein: CASSPHPYEQYF

D gene: TRBD2
J gene: TRBJ2-3
V gene: TRBV20-1
CDR3 length: 15
clone size: .
CDR3 DNA: TGCAGTGCTTTTCCTTTAGCGGGACGCACAGATACGCAGTATTTT
CDR3 protein: CSAFPLAGRTDTQYF

D gene: .
J gene: TRBJ1-2
V gene: TRBV5-8
CDR3 length: 12
clone size: few
CDR3 DNA: TGTGCCAGCAGCTGGCCTCGAGACGGCTACACCTTC
CDR3 protein: CASSWPRDGYTF

D gene: TRBD1
J gene: TRBJ1-1
V gene: TRBV19
CDR3 length: 17
clone size: .
CDR3 DNA: TGTGCCTGTAGAGGGCCGGGACAGGGGAGAGGTAACACTGAAGCTTTCTTT
CDR3 protein: CACRGPGQGRGNTEAFF

D gene: .
J gene: TRBJ2-7
V gene: TRBV20-1
CDR3 length: 12
clone size: many
CDR3 DNA: TGCAGTGCTAGGTTAGGGTCGGAGTGGCAGTACTTC
CDR3 protein: CSARLGSEWQYF

D gene: .
J gene: TRBJ2-7
V gene: TRBV20-1
CDR3 length: 15
clone size: once
CDR3 DNA: TGCAGTGCTCATGACCCGAAAATTCACTCCTACGAGCAGTACTTC
CDR3 protein: CSAHDPKIHSYEQYF

D gene: TRBD2
J gene: TRBJ2-7
V gene: TRBV5-1
CDR3 length: 15
clone size: many
CDR3 DNA: TGCGCCAGCAGCTTGAACGTAGCGGGGGAGTGGATCAGGTACTTC
CDR3 protein: CASSLNVAGEWIRYF

D gene: .
J gene: TRBJ2-1
V gene: TRBV7-3
CDR3 length: 15
clone size: few
CDR3 DNA: TGTGCCAGCAGTACAGGGTTTATGTCCTACAATGAGCAGTTCTTC
CDR3 protein: CASSTGFMSYNEQFF

D gene: .
J gene: TRBJ2-1
V gene: TRBV7-9
CDR3 length: 17
clone size: few
CDR3 DNA: TGTGCCAGCAGCTTAGCCCGGGGAGGGGGCCCCGACAATGAGCTGTTCTTC
CDR3 protein: CASSLARGGGPDNELFF

D gene: .
J gene: TRBJ2-5
V gene: TRBV29-1
CDR3 length: 14
clone size: many
CDR3 DNA: TGCAGCGTTGATGCGGACGAGTACCAAGAGACCCAGTACTTC
CDR3 protein: CSVDADEYQETQYF

D gene: .
J gene: TRBJ1-2
V gene: TRBV10-3
CDR3 length: 15
clone size: few
CDR3 DNA: TGTGCCATCAACAACAAGGAAAGGCTAGACTATGGCTACACCTTC
CDR3 protein: CAINNKERLDYGYTF

D gene: .
J gene: TRBJ1-2
V gene: TRBV6-5
CDR3 length: 16
clone size: .
CDR3 DNA: TGTGCCAGCAGTTACTCGATGGTGCCCAGACTATATGGCTACACCTTC
CDR3 protein: CASSYSMVPRLYGYTF

D gene: .
J gene: TRBJ1-2
V gene: TRBV12-3/TRBV12-4
CDR3 length: 11
clone size: .
CDR3 DNA: TGTGCCAGCAGTAAAAGCTATGGCTACACCTTC
CDR3 protein: CASSKSYGYTF

D gene: .
J gene: TRBJ2-1
V gene: TRBV20-1
CDR3 length: 11
clone size: many
CDR3 DNA: TGCAGTGCTAGAGGCGGGGTTGAGCAGTTCTTC
CDR3 protein: CSARGGVEQFF

D gene: .
J gene: TRBJ2-1
V gene: TRBV7-9
CDR3 length: 12
clone size: .
CDR3 DNA: TGTGCCAGCAACCCCTTAGGGGATGAGCAGTTCTTC
CDR3 protein: CASNPLGDEQFF